Reported below is one TCR beta chain. Its antigen is as yet unknown. The data originate from a study of OX40 agonist ivuxolimab in advanced cancers. Study-level information: Three partial responders included one hepatocellular carcinoma patient and two cutaneous melanoma patients.

The assay was immunoSEQ multiplex PCR, and TCRdb's table has in-frame clones only and misses some. The sample consists of approximately 90,000 clones, under 95% of them appearing once. Study-wide results and caveats: Patients with a partial response at 0.1-3.0 mg/kg had among the lowest clonal expansion. More expanded clones were seen, on average, in CD8+ T cells than in CD4+.

The source is an adult with an advanced solid tumor such as melanoma, head and neck, liver or kidney cancer. The material was CD4+ or CD8+ T cells sorted from blood, obtained in a trial of the OX40 agonist ivuxolimab.

CDR3 region: CASSVYPPWAAWAKNIQYF. In DNA, the CDR3 is TGTGCCAGCAGCGTCTACCCGCCCTGGGCGGCCTGGGCCAAAAACATTCAGTACTTC. The gene calls are TRBV11-2 and TRBJ2-4, with D unresolved. The V gene's germline CDR1 is SGHAT and CDR2 FQNNGV. The CDR3 consists of 19 residues. V was pared by 5 bases and J by 1 base, with 24 bases between.